This paragraph reports one T cell receptor (beta chain). Measured with immunoSEQ multiplex PCR; TCRdb has only the in-frame clones, and not every one. The table shows 55,000 to 60,000 clones, with approximately 89% occurring only once. The data are from a study of PD-1 blockade in classical Hodgkin lymphoma. CDR1 is LGHNA and CDR2 is YSLEER in the germline V gene. The CDR3 sequence is 15 residues long. After autologous stem cell transplantation all patients relapsed, and prior brentuximab vedotin exposure differed between cohorts. This chain joins TRBV4-3 and TRBJ2-5; 7 bases are shared with TRBD2. Gene TRBJ2-7 matches the end of the DNA better, so the J call may be wrong. This receptor was obtained from a human donor with classical Hodgkin lymphoma. Sequencing used peripheral blood mononuclear cells (PBMCs), obtained before the second cycle of nivolumab. For the CDR3, the DNA is TGCGCCAGCAGCCAAGAAGCTAGCGGTACCTACGAGCAGTACTTC. Its translation: CASSQEASGTYEQYF.